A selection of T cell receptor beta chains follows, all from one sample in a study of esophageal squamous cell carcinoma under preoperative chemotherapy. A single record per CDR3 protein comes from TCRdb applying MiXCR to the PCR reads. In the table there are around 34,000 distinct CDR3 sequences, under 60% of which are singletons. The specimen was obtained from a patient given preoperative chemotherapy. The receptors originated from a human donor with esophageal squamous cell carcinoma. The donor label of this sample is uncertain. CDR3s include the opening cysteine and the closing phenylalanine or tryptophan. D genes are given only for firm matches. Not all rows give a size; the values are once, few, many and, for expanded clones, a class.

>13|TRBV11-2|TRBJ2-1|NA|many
CASSLPGLNEQFF
TGTGCCAGCAGCTTACCAGGGTTGAATGAGCAGTTCTTC
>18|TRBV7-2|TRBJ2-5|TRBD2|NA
CASSLDGLAGGPEETQYF
TGTGCCAGCAGCTTAGATGGACTAGCGGGGGGGCCGGAAGAGACCCAGTACTTC
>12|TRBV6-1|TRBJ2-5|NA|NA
CASSEELETQYF
TGTGCCAGCAGTGAAGAATTAGAGACCCAGTACTTC
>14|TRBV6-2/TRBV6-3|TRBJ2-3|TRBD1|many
CASSSRSRGDTQYF
TGTGCCAGCAGTTCCCGATCCAGGGGGGATACGCAGTATTTT
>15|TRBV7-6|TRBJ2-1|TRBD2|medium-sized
CASSSAGGNWNEQFF
TGTGCCAGCAGCTCAGCGGGGGGTAATTGGAATGAGCAGTTCTTC
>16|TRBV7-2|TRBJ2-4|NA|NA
CASRFAGRWAKNTQYF
TGTGCCAGCCGCTTCGCGGGGCGGTGGGCCAAAAACACTCAGTATTTC
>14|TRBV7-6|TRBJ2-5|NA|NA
CARSWGRVQETQYF
TGTGCGAGGAGCTGGGGCCGGGTCCAAGAGACCCAGTATTTC
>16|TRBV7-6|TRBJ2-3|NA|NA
CASSLGVPGPTGAQYF
TGTGCCAGCAGCTTAGGTGTCCCAGGGCCTACCGGTGCGCAGTATTTT
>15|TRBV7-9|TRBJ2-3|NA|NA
CGSSAGMATKDMQYF
TGTGGCAGCAGCGCGGGAATGGCAACCAAAGATATGCAGTATTTC
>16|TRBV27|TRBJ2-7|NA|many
CASSPSGGDSPIEQYF
TGTGCCAGCAGTCCTTCGGGGGGGGACAGTCCCATCGAGCAGTACTTC
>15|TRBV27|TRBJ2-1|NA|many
CASSFRANSYNEQFF
TGTGCCAGCAGTTTCAGAGCGAACTCCTACAATGAGCAGTTCTTC
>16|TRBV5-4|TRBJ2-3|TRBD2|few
CASSLGGAGGTDTQYF
TGTGCCAGCAGCTTGGGAGGAGCGGGGGGCACAGATACGCAGTATTTT
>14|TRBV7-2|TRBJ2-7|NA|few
CASSLVPASYEQYF
TGTGCCAGCAGCTTAGTGCCCGCTTCCTACGAGCAGTACTTC
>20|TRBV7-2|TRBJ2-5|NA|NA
CASSAPGEGLGGEYQETQYF
TGTGCCAGCAGCGCTCCTGGAGAAGGGTTAGGGGGGGAGTACCAAGAGACCCAGTACTTC
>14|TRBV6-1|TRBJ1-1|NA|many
CASSIGAMNTEAFF
TGTGCCAGCAGCATCGGGGCTATGAACACTGAAGCTTTCTTT